This T cell receptor (beta chain) is drawn from a study of blood T cell repertoires in COVID-19. The table lists this clone with a few counts. Using immunoSEQ multiplex PCR, the repertoire was profiled, and TCRdb retains in-frame clones only, with some absent. The sample lists 35,000 to 45,000 clones, 76% occurring once. The CDR3 covers 14 residues. V was shortened by 6 bases and J by 0 bases, with 11 bases between the two germline ends. Per germline, CDR1 SGHTA and CDR2 FQGNSA. The chain has TRBV7-2 and TRBJ1-1, with D possibly TRBD1 on 5 matching bases. The receptor's source is an older man with active or convalescent COVID-19. The sequencing input was peripheral blood. In nucleotides, the CDR3 is TGTGCCAGCAGGCTCAGGGCACTGAACACTGAAGCTTTCTTT. Its protein is CASRLRALNTEAFF.